This TCR beta chain emerged from a study of CD8 T cells in ankylosing spondylitis. TCR beta libraries were made by quantitative 5'-RACE with molecular barcodes. TCRdb reprocessed the 5' RACE reads via MiXCR and lists one record per CDR3 protein. The sample yields roughly 250,000 distinct CDR3 sequences, around 7.8% seen once. Regarding the study as a whole: Some of the motif variants had earlier been found in reactive arthritis patients' fluid and blood. Seemingly characteristic of ankylosing spondylitis blood was a TCR beta motif consisting of 7 or 8 highly homologous variants. Disease-linked clones displayed a CD8+ phenotype and appeared relatively rarely in peripheral blood.

Note on this clonotype: The antigen is undetermined.

This CDR3 spans 16 amino acids. Trimming took 3 bases from V and 1 from J; bases not matched to a gene: 6. Per germline, CDR1 SGHRS and CDR2 YFSETQ. The TCR originated in a male donor with ankylosing spondylitis or in good health (not recorded which). Material: blood, either unsorted or a sorted T cell fraction (not recorded which). The V and J genes are TRBV5-1 and TRBJ2-2, with 7 bases identical to TRBD2. In DNA, the CDR3 is TGCGCCAGCAGCTCGAGCGGGACCCGGAACACCGGGGAGCTGTTTTTT. Translating gives CASSSSGTRNTGELFF.